Below, one T cell receptor (beta chain) is given with its context. Its antigen remains unknown. This CDR3 contains 15 residues. V lost 1 base to trimming and J lost 4 bases, with 13 bases between them. The germline CDR1 and CDR2 sequences are MNHEY and SVGAGI. The data stem from a study of cytomegalovirus exposure and HLA in healthy donors. Findings of the study overall: Analyses of presence and absence presupposed an approximately uniform sequencing depth across donors. Listed as cytomegalovirus-associated were 150 to 200 TCR beta chains.

60 Vbeta and 13 Jbeta primers were used in PCR. Authors' analysis steps: Later, an analysis found roughly 80 million unique TCR beta chains, and some 10 million of these were shared. The method was immunoSEQ multiplex PCR; TCRdb's version includes in-frame clones alone and lacks a portion of them. V and J calls and clone size are copied from that table; D and trimming were computed from the DNA. This sample's clone table lists nearly 200,000 clones. Source material: PBMCs. V usage is TRBV6-5 and J usage is TRBJ2-5, with a tentative D call TRBD2 (6 bases). The sequence derives from a boy younger than 18 in good health and CMV-seronegative. For the CDR3, the DNA is TGTGCCAGCAGTTACTTGACGGAGGGCGGAGAGACCCAGTACTTC. Protein: CASSYLTEGGETQYF.